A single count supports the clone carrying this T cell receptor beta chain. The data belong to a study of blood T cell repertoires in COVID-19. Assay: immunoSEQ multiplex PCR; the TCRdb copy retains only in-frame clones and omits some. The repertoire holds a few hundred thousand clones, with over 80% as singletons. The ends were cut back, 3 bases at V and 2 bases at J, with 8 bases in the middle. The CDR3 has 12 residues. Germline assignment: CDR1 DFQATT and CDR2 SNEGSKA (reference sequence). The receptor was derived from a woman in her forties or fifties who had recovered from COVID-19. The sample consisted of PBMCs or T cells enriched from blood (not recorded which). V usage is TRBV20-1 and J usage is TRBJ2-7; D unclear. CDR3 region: CSASPGTYEQYF. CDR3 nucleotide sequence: TGCAGTGCTAGTCCCGGTACCTACGAGCAGTACTTC.